This T cell receptor beta chain was documented in a study of CD8+CD57+ T cells in acquired aplastic anemia. Whole-study results and caveats: Roughly 31 was the count of CD8+ CDR3 sequences that patients shared with controls.

TCR beta VDJ and CDR3 were profiled, and genomic DNA was the template. TCRdb processed the reads anew with MiXCR; each CDR3 protein has one entry. The sample shows about 200,000 distinct CDR3 sequences, 50% to 70% of them seen only once. All patients picked for sequencing had shown, by flow cytometry, an expansion of CD8+CD57+ cells. The ends were cut back, 4 bases at V and 1 base at J, with 1 base in the middle. The CDR3 has 11 amino acids. Per the germline V gene, CDR1 is LNHDA and CDR2 is SQIVND (reference sequence). Notes on this clonotype: Its target is unknown.

Sequencing input: sorted CD4+, CD8+, or CD8+CD57+ T cells (not recorded which) from PBMCs. This receptor was taken from a human donor with aplastic anemia. The rearrangement joins TRBV19 to TRBJ1-1, with unresolved D. The DNA for the CDR3 is TGTGCCAGTAGTACGAACACTGAAGCTTTCTTT. As protein: CASSTNTEAFF.